The 32 T cell receptor beta chains in this list originate from one sample, sequenced in a study of blood T cells in healthy people across ages (dated by TCRdb to about 2015). The protocol used for the library was 5' RACE. A second about 7 to 11 cycle PCR used a sample-barcoded 5' primer and a J-beta primer mix. TCRdb reprocessing: public reads trimmed at Q25 with fastp, clones called with MiXCR, in-frame beta chains kept. CDR3 protein sequences are deduplicated, and each keeps its most common genes and DNA. A total of approximately 2,000,000 distinct CDR3 sequences appear in this sample, 35% to 50% of them only once. The ten biggest clones cover roughly 23% of the sample. The sample consisted of blood. The origin of the receptors is a human donor in good health.

The table lists this clonotype with a count of one. CDR3 bases: TGTGCCAGCAGGACAGGGGCCGAGACCCAGTACTTC. The encoded protein is CASRTGAETQYF. This rearrangement joins TRBV28 to TRBJ2-4; 8 bases align to TRBD1. The end of the DNA fits TRBJ2-5 better, so the J call may be wrong. Germline CDR1 is MDHEN and CDR2 is SYDVKM. The CDR3 is 12 amino acids.

This chain joins TRBV7-2 and TRBJ2-7; D may be TRBD1 or TRBD2 (5 bases each). CDR1 and CDR2 from the germline V gene are SGHTA and FQGNSA. The CDR3 totals 16 residues. The V end was cut by 5 bases, the J end by 3 bases, with 20 bases between. For the CDR3, the DNA is TGTGCCAGCAGCCTCTCAGCCGGGACGGCGAACTACGAGCAGTACTTC. Amino acids: CASSLSAGTANYEQYF.

The gene calls are TRBV12-3 or TRBV12-4 and TRBJ2-2, with D unclear. The CDR3 has 12 amino acids. Trimming cost V 3 bases and J 8 bases, with 7 bases left between them. CDR3 sequence (DNA): TGTGCCAGCAGTTTTATCGGGGGGGAGCTGTTTTTT. It yields the protein CASSFIGGELFF.

A few counts support this clonotype. The CDR3 nucleotides are TGTGCCAGCAGCCGGGGCCGAATTTACAATGAGCAGTTCTTC. It yields the protein CASSRGRIYNEQFF. The chain uses TRBV12-3 or TRBV12-4 and TRBJ2-1; the D gene could be TRBD1 or TRBD2 (5 bases each). The CDR3 sequence is 14 residues long. Trimming pared 6 bases from V and 4 bases from J, leaving 13 bases between.

This sequence joins TRBV2 and TRBJ2-5; TRBD2 might be the D (5 bases). CDR1 is SNHLY, CDR2 FYNNEI, per germline. CDR3 length: 15 residues. Trimming pared 3 bases from V and 5 bases from J, leaving 16 bases between. Here the CDR3 DNA reads TGTGCCAGCAGTGACCCTCGGAGCGGTGGGGAGACCCAGTACTTC. Its translation is CASSDPRSGGETQYF.

This clonotype has only a few counts. V usage is TRBV6-1 and J usage is TRBJ2-7; D uncertain. The V gene lost 1 base and the J gene lost 3 bases, with 16 bases spanning the gap. Germline loops: CDR1 MNHNS, CDR2 SASEGT. This CDR3 is built from 16 residues. The CDR3 DNA reads TGTGCCAGCAGTGAAGGCTATGGATACCTTAGCTACGAGCAGTACTTC. It specifies CASSEGYGYLSYEQYF.

The CDR3 DNA is TGCAGTGCTCAAACGGGAGAATGGAGCTACGAGCAGTACTTC. Its protein product is CSAQTGEWSYEQYF. This chain connects TRBV20-1 to TRBJ2-4; tentatively, D is TRBD2 (6 bases). Judging by the DNA end, TRBJ2-7 fits better; the J call may be wrong. This CDR3 is built from 14 residues. Germline CDR1 is DFQATT and CDR2 is SNEGSKA (reference sequence).

In regard to this clonotype: A junction end diverges from the germline sequence, so it may reflect a read error. The chain links TRBV6-5 to TRBJ1-2; D is possibly TRBD1 (6 bases). The CDR3 is made up of 14 amino acids. Germline V gene data show CDR1 as MNHEY and CDR2 as SVGAGI. CDR3 nucleotides: TGTGCCGGCAGCTTGGACGGGACACTCTATGGCTACACCTTC. As protein: CAGSLDGTLYGYTF.

The genes are TRBV11-2 and TRBJ1-4, with D possibly being TRBD1 (5 bases). Germline assignment: CDR1 SGHAT and CDR2 FQNNGV. There are 16 residues in the CDR3. The ends were cut back, 7 bases at V and 0 bases at J, with 15 bases in the middle. DNA for the CDR3: TGTGCCAGCACCACCTACGGGGGTGCAACTAATGAAAAACTGTTTTTT. This translates into CASTTYGGATNEKLFF.

V gene TRBV20-1 combines with J gene TRBJ2-1; no firm D call. V was trimmed by 7 bases and J by 4 bases, leaving 8 bases between them. Germline CDR1 is DFQATT and CDR2 is SNEGSKA (reference sequence). The CDR3 consists of 11 residues. CDR3 bases: TGCAGTGTTGGTCGGTACAATGAGCAGTTCTTC. It codes for CSVGRYNEQFF.

The rearrangement joins TRBV6-6 to TRBJ2-1; D is uncertain. The length of the CDR3 is 13 residues. CDR1 is MNHNY and CDR2 is SVGAGI in the germline V gene (reference sequence). V lost 0 bases to trimming and J lost 9 bases, with 9 bases between them. This CDR3 reads CASSYSPPVEQFF. The CDR3 DNA reads as TGTGCCAGCAGTTACTCCCCCCCCGTTGAGCAGTTCTTC.

V and J are TRBV2 and TRBJ2-5; 9 bases fit TRBD2. Looked up from germline, CDR1 is SNHLY and CDR2 is FYNNEI. This CDR3 spans 16 amino acids. V shed 2 bases, J shed 0 bases, and the junction held 4 bases outside the gene matches. CDR3 in amino acids: CASSEIAGDDQETQYF. CDR3 in DNA: TGTGCCAGCAGTGAAATAGCGGGGGATGACCAAGAGACCCAGTACTTC.

This clonotype was observed a few times. This rearrangement joins TRBV9 to TRBJ2-3, with a tentative D call TRBD2 (6 bases). This CDR3 comprises 14 residues. V gave up 2 bases and J gave up 5 bases, with 12 bases separating them. The V gene's germline CDR1 is SGDLS and CDR2 YYNGEE. The CDR3 nucleotides are TGTGCCAGCAGCGTGGAACTAGCTATAGATACGCAGTATTTT. This gives the protein CASSVELAIDTQYF.

The CDR3 here is CASSQLSGVETQYF. Written as DNA, the CDR3 is TGTGCCAGCAGCCAACTTAGCGGGGTCGAGACCCAGTACTTC. The chain employs TRBV7-2 and TRBJ2-5, with 8 bases fitting TRBD2. This CDR3 contains 14 residues. CDR1 is SGHTA and CDR2 is FQGNSA in the germline V gene. Trimming cost V 5 bases and J 5 bases; bases outside gene matches: 7.

The chain combines TRBV29-1 with TRBJ1-1, with D perhaps TRBD1 (6 bases). The CDR3 is 10 residues long. CDR1 is SQVTM, CDR2 ANQGSEA, per germline. V shed 6 bases and J shed 8 bases, with 10 bases lying between them. This chain's CDR3 is CSVLTGEAFF. In nucleotides, the CDR3 is TGCAGCGTCCTTACAGGGGAAGCTTTCTTT.

This clonotype was seen a few times. The junction does not match germline at one end; this may be a read error. This chain links TRBV3-1 with TRBJ2-3; D ambiguous. CDR1 and CDR2 from the germline V gene are LGHDT and YNNKEL (reference sequence). CDR3 length equals 13 residues. The CDR3 loop is CASSQDLTYTQYF. CDR3 DNA: TGTGCCAGCAGCCAAGATCTCACATATACGCAGTATTTT.

V and J are TRBV2 and TRBJ2-1, with unresolved D. Germline CDR1 SNHLY, CDR2 FYNNEI. The CDR3 runs to 13 residues. Trimming left V 3 bases short and J 5 bases short, with 8 bases between. CDR3 loop: CASSDGWDNEQFF. For the CDR3, the DNA is TGTGCCAGCAGTGACGGCTGGGACAATGAGCAGTTCTTC.

This chain links TRBV7-2 with TRBJ2-7; D is perhaps TRBD1 (6 bases). Trimming left V 4 bases short and J 6 bases short, with 16 bases between. The CDR3 consists of 14 residues. CDR1 is SGHTA, CDR2 FQGNSA, per germline. CDR3 sequence: CASSSGGLQGEQYF. The CDR3, as DNA: TGTGCCAGCAGCTCAGGCGGGTTACAGGGCGAGCAGTACTTC.

The V gene is TRBV12-3 or TRBV12-4, the J gene TRBJ2-3; the D gene could be TRBD1 or TRBD2 (5 bases each). The CDR3 extends over 16 amino acids. Trimming took 7 bases from V and 4 from J, leaving 21 bases between them. Written as DNA, the CDR3 is TGTGCCAGCACCACCACGGGACGGTCAGTGGCAGATACGCAGTATTTT. It specifies CASTTTGRSVADTQYF.

The genes are TRBV7-2 and TRBJ2-5, with D perhaps TRBD1 (6 bases). Per germline, CDR1 SGHTA and CDR2 FQGNSA. The CDR3 is made up of 17 amino acids. V was cut by 0 bases and J by 2 bases, with 16 bases left in between. The DNA for the CDR3 is TGTGCCAGCAGCTTAGCGGCGCCAGGGGTCCTTCAAGAGACCCAGTACTTC. Encoded protein: CASSLAAPGVLQETQYF.

There are a few counts of this clonotype. This rearrangement joins TRBV5-1 to TRBJ2-1; no clear D. The CDR3 runs 16 residues. V was trimmed by 5 bases and J by 0 bases, leaving 15 bases between them. Germline loops: CDR1 SGHRS, CDR2 YFSETQ. CDR3 DNA: TGCGCCAGCAGACACCCGGACCAAAGCTCCTACAATGAGCAGTTCTTC. Translation: CASRHPDQSSYNEQFF.

This clonotype came up a few times. The V gene is TRBV6-2 or TRBV6-3, the J gene TRBJ2-4, with D tentatively TRBD2 (5 bases). The J call may not be correct, given that the DNA end is closer to TRBJ2-5. Germline V CDR1 and CDR2: MNHEY, SVGEGT. CDR3 size: 14 residues. CDR3 in DNA: TGTGCCAGCAGCCCAGCCCTAGCTGGTCAGACCCAGTACTTC. It encodes CASSPALAGQTQYF.

This clonotype came up many times. The chain couples TRBV9 to TRBJ2-5; D uncertain. The CDR3 has 14 residues. Trimming removed 0 bases from V and 4 bases from J, with 10 bases in between. CDR1 SGDLS and CDR2 YYNGEE come from the germline V gene. In nucleotides, the CDR3 is TGTGCCAGCAGCGTAGAGGACGGTTTAGAGACCCAGTACTTC. It encodes CASSVEDGLETQYF.

V and J are TRBV12-3 or TRBV12-4 and TRBJ2-5, with D hard to call. The CDR3 contains 14 residues. Trimming removed 7 bases from V and 5 bases from J, with 17 bases in between. For the CDR3, the DNA is TGTGCCAGCACCCTGACCTACCCCGGGGAGACCCAGTACTTC. Translation gives CASTLTYPGETQYF.

DNA of the CDR3: TGTGCCAGTAGTATGCGGACATTACACTCCTACAATGAGCAGTTCTTC. It specifies CASSMRTLHSYNEQFF. J is TRBJ2-1 and V is TRBV19, with TRBD1 as a possible D gene (5 bases). The V gene's germline CDR1 is LNHDA and CDR2 SQIVND (reference sequence). Trimming left V 3 bases short and J 0 bases short, with 12 bases between. This CDR3 has 16 amino acids.

The chain recombines TRBV9 with TRBJ2-7; no clear D gene. With 4 bases removed from V and 6 bases from J, the gap between germline ends came to 11 bases. Germline-derived CDR1 and CDR2 are SGDLS and YYNGEE. The CDR3 runs to 12 residues. The CDR3 DNA reads TGTGCCAGCAGCACACTATGGGGCGAGCAGTACTTC. This codes for CASSTLWGEQYF.

V gene TRBV12-3 or TRBV12-4 combines with J gene TRBJ2-1; D is undetermined. The V gene lost 6 bases and the J gene lost 8 bases, with 14 bases spanning the gap. The CDR3 extends over 13 amino acids. DNA of the CDR3: TGTGCCAGCAGCCTATCTGATGTTCATGAGCAGTTCTTC. Its translation: CASSLSDVHEQFF.

The chain joins TRBV20-1 to TRBJ2-7; 7 bases are a match to TRBD1. Germline-derived CDR1 and CDR2 are DFQATT and SNEGSKA (reference sequence). This CDR3 is 13 amino acids long. With V trimmed by 0 bases and J by 6 bases, 5 bases remained unmatched. For the CDR3, the DNA is TGCAGTGCTAGAGACACCACAGGGGTCGAGCAGTACTTC. The encoded protein is CSARDTTGVEQYF.

J is TRBJ1-1 and V is TRBV6-1; no firm D call. V was shortened by 2 bases and J by 11 bases, with 9 bases between the two germline ends. The germline gives CDR1 MNHNS, CDR2 SASEGT. CDR3 size: 11 residues. The CDR3 nucleotides are TGTGCCAGCAGTGAAAAGTGGGCGGCTTTCTTT. Translated, it gives CASSEKWAAFF.

This clonotype has a handful of counts. This chain uses TRBV7-9 with TRBJ1-1; D unclear. Germline assignment: CDR1 SEHNR and CDR2 FQNEAQ (reference sequence). V was cut by 3 bases and J by 0 bases, with 8 bases left in between. The CDR3 is 14 amino acids. The CDR3 region has the DNA TGTGCCAGCAGCTTTTTAACAGTGAACACTGAAGCTTTCTTT. This translates into CASSFLTVNTEAFF.

As for this clonotype: Mismatch with germline at one junction end may stem from a read error. The chain carries TRBV5-5 and TRBJ2-3; TRBD2 aligns across 11 bases. The germline V gene encodes CDR1 SGHKS and CDR2 YYEKEE (reference sequence). CDR3 length: 19 amino acids. The CDR3 sequence is CASSLADSLAGGRTDTQYF. Written as DNA, the CDR3 is TGTGCCAGTAGCTTGGCCGACAGTCTAGCGGGGGGCCGCACAGATACGCAGTATTTT.

In this sample, this clonotype turned up a few times. The chain joins TRBV7-2 to TRBJ1-2; D is perhaps TRBD1 (6 bases). V lost 5 bases to trimming and J lost 8 bases, with 18 bases between them. The CDR3 extends over 14 amino acids. Germline V gives CDR1 SGHTA, CDR2 FQGNSA. The CDR3 nucleotides read TGTGCCAGCAGCCCCAGTTGGGGGCAAGGCGGCTACACCTTC. Its protein product is CASSPSWGQGGYTF.